The 17 T cell receptor beta chains below all came from one sample that was sequenced in a study of cytomegalovirus exposure and HLA in healthy donors. The PCR ran on 60 Vbeta and 13 Jbeta primers. The method was immunoSEQ multiplex PCR; TCRdb's version includes in-frame clones alone and lacks a portion of them. The sample lists about 140,000 clones, nearly 90% occurring once. The source material was PBMCs. All receptors come from a woman aged 40 to 55 in good health and CMV-seronegative.

This clone appeared a few times. V and J are TRBV5-4 and TRBJ2-2, with unresolved D. Per germline, CDR1 SGHNT and CDR2 YYREEE (reference sequence). V was pared by 4 bases and J by 5 bases, with 3 bases between. This CDR3 is built from 11 residues. DNA for the CDR3: TGTGCCAGCAGCCGTACCGGGGAGCTGTTTTTT. Residues: CASSRTGELFF.

The rearrangement links TRBV28 to TRBJ2-5, with D perhaps matching TRBD2 (5 bases). Between the trimmed V and J ends, which lost 6 bases and 5 bases, there was a span of 13 bases. From germline, CDR1 is MDHEN and CDR2 SYDVKM. This CDR3 is 13 amino acids long. CDR3 protein: CASRVLGGETQYF. CDR3 coding DNA: TGTGCCAGCAGGGTACTAGGAGGTGAGACCCAGTACTTC.

The V call is TRBV6-6, the J call TRBJ1-1; 7 bases are a match to TRBD1. With 0 bases clipped from V and 2 bases from J, the junction kept 3 bases outside the gene matches. The CDR3 contains 15 residues. Germline lookup yields CDR1 MNHNY and CDR2 SVGAGI (reference sequence). This CDR3 reads CASSYSNRGNTEAFF. In DNA, the CDR3 is TGTGCCAGCAGTTACTCGAACAGGGGAAACACTGAAGCTTTCTTT.

The chain uses TRBV9 and TRBJ2-3, with D perhaps TRBD1 (5 bases). In germline, CDR1 is SGDLS, CDR2 YYNGEE. Trimming left V 4 bases short and J 0 bases short, with 12 bases between. This CDR3 spans 15 amino acids. The CDR3 spells CASSLGPLSTDTQYF. DNA of the CDR3: TGTGCCAGCAGCCTGGGGCCCCTAAGCACAGATACGCAGTATTTT.

This chain links TRBV28 with TRBJ1-2, with a tentative D call TRBD1 (6 bases). The CDR3 has 12 residues. Trimming stripped 10 bases from V and 8 bases from J, with 17 bases between. Germline V CDR1 and CDR2: MDHEN, SYDVKM. CDR3 loop: CATLTGFRGYTF. CDR3 sequence (DNA): TGTGCCACCTTAACAGGGTTTCGGGGCTACACCTTC.

A single count supports this clone. Distinct nucleotide sequences in the sample also encode this CDR3. The chain carries TRBV28 and TRBJ2-1; maybe TRBD2 (7 bases). The V end lost 8 bases, the J end lost 1 base, and 15 bases lay between the germline ends. In germline, CDR1 is MDHEN, CDR2 SYDVKM. This CDR3 comprises 15 residues. CDR3 loop: CASCRGGASYNEQFF. The CDR3 DNA follows: TGTGCCAGCTGTCGTGGGGGGGCTTCCTACAATGAGCAGTTCTTC. The entire variable domain, with the rest obtained from reference TRBV28 and TRBJ2-1, is as follows: DVKVTQSSRYLVKRTGEKVFLECVQDMDHENMFWYRQDPGLGLRLIYFSYDVKMKEKGDIPEGYSVSREKKERFSLILESASTNQTSMYLCASCRGGASYNEQFFGPGTRLTVL.

V gene TRBV7-8 combines with J gene TRBJ2-7; TRBD2 agrees at 7 bases. The CDR3 sequence is 14 residues long. Trimming removed 3 bases from V and 4 bases from J; junction bases left unmatched: 6. The V gene's germline CDR1 is SGHVS and CDR2 FQNEAQ. The CDR3 DNA reads as TGTGCCAGCAGCTTTCTCAGCGGGGAGTACGAGCAGTACTTC. It encodes CASSFLSGEYEQYF.

Here the CDR3 reads CASSLAGGSSYEQYF. DNA of the CDR3: TGCGCCAGCAGCTTGGCGGGTGGAAGCTCCTACGAGCAGTACTTC. V gene TRBV5-1 combines with J gene TRBJ2-7; no clear D. V was cut by 0 bases and J by 0 bases, with 10 bases left in between. The CDR3 has 15 residues. From germline, CDR1 is SGHRS and CDR2 YFSETQ.

The V gene is TRBV5-4, the J gene TRBJ2-5; 10 bases map to TRBD1. CDR1 and CDR2 from the germline V gene are SGHNT and YYREEE (reference sequence). After removal of 3 bases from V and 5 bases from J, the junction contained 1 base not matched to a gene. The CDR3 loop spans 13 amino acids. CDR3 nucleotides: TGTGCCAGCAGCTGGGACAGGGGTGAGACCCAGTACTTC. Protein sequence: CASSWDRGETQYF.

This sequence joins TRBV5-8 and TRBJ1-1; D call uncertain. In germline, CDR1 is SGHTS, CDR2 YDEGEE. V gave up 1 base and J gave up 5 bases, with 6 bases separating them. CDR3 size: 12 residues. CDR3 sequence (DNA): TGTGCCAGCAGCTTGCGAGGGACTGAAGCTTTCTTT. Protein sequence: CASSLRGTEAFF.

The chain links TRBV2 to TRBJ2-5; the match to TRBD2 covers 13 bases. The CDR3 is 17 amino acids. With V trimmed by 9 bases and J by 5 bases, 15 bases remained unmatched. CDR1 and CDR2 (germline): SNHLY, FYNNEI. The DNA of the CDR3 is TGTGCCAGTCTCCCTTTAACTAGCGGGAGGGCCCTGGAGACCCAGTACTTC. The encoded protein is CASLPLTSGRALETQYF.

V gene TRBV7-9 combines with J gene TRBJ2-1, with D perhaps matching TRBD1 (5 bases). Germline V gene data show CDR1 as SEHNR and CDR2 as FQNEAQ (reference sequence). The V end lost 8 bases, the J end lost 0 bases, and 11 bases lay between the germline ends. The CDR3 extends over 14 amino acids. The CDR3 DNA sequence: TGTGCCAGCGGGCGGCAGGGCTCCTACAATGAGCAGTTCTTC. Protein: CASGRQGSYNEQFF.

The chain recombines TRBV28 with TRBJ1-2; the D is unclear. Germline CDR1 reads MDHEN; CDR2 reads SYDVKM. CDR3 length: 10 residues. With 6 bases removed from V and 8 bases from J, the gap between germline ends came to 7 bases. The CDR3 protein is CASRSLGYTF. For the CDR3, the DNA is TGTGCCAGCAGGTCTCTCGGCTACACCTTC.

The chain links TRBV19 to TRBJ1-1, with a tentative D call TRBD1 (5 bases). V dropped 6 bases and J dropped 1 base, with 9 bases sitting between them. Germline V gives CDR1 LNHDA, CDR2 SQIVND (reference sequence). The length of the CDR3 is 13 residues. Here the CDR3 reads CASRPTGNTEAFF. The CDR3 nucleotides are TGTGCCAGTAGACCTACAGGGAACACTGAAGCTTTCTTT.

The chain links TRBV4-3 to TRBJ1-1, with a weak D call TRBD1 (5 bases). Trimming shortened V by 0 bases and J by 1 base, and 18 bases separated the two germline ends. CDR3 size: 18 residues. The V gene's germline CDR1 is LGHNA and CDR2 YSLEER. CDR3 region: CASSQDRGTGRGNTEAFF. CDR3 nucleotide sequence: TGCGCCAGCAGCCAAGATAGGGGAACAGGACGAGGGAACACTGAAGCTTTCTTT.

The chain employs TRBV2 and TRBJ2-5; no reliable D call. The assigned J gene may be wrong: the sequence end matches TRBJ2-7 better. The CDR3 contains 11 residues. Germline V lookup: CDR1 SNHLY, CDR2 FYNNEI. Written as DNA, the CDR3 is TGTGCCAGCAGTGAAGCCTACGAGCAGTACTTC. Translation: CASSEAYEQYF.

The J gene is TRBJ2-1, the V gene TRBV6-6, with 13 bases lining up with TRBD2. The length of the CDR3 is 12 residues. The germline CDR1 and CDR2 sequences are MNHNY and SVGAGI (reference sequence). With V trimmed by 8 bases and J by 10 bases, 2 bases remained unmatched. The CDR3 reads CASGTSGDEQFF. DNA of the CDR3: TGTGCCAGCGGGACTAGCGGGGACGAGCAGTTCTTC.